The rows below give T cell receptor beta chains drawn from one sample of a study of blood T cell repertoires in COVID-19. Produced via immunoSEQ multiplex PCR; TCRdb's table is partial and in-frame only. The sample shows around 330,000 clones, roughly 85% of them seen only once. Sequencing was carried out using PBMCs or T cells enriched from blood (not recorded which). The receptors shown here come from a woman aged 30 to 39 who had been exposed to COVID-19. CDR3s include the opening cysteine and the closing phenylalanine or tryptophan.

TRBV28 | CASSLNEQFF
TRBV6-2/TRBV6-3 | CASSALTGFYEQYF
TRBV11-3 | CASSLGTGPTYEQYF
TRBV2 | CASAGTVSFSPLHF
TRBV11-2 | CASSLVSRGEKLFF
TRBV7-9 | CASSLDEGRGTQYF
TRBV30 | CAYRQGSNYGYTF
TRBV5-4 | CASSPPDGRGTGELFF
TRBV28 | CASSLYVGTGITEAFF
TRBV4-3 | CASSQDEPAGDPFYNEQFF
TRBV5-4 | CASSLVRETNTEAFF
TRBV27 | CASSHRGGIGELFF
TRBV13 | CASRRGRFAGYGYTF
TRBV28 | CASSLRDPGVYGYTF
TRBV18 | CASSPTGKVSHGELFF
TRBV5-1 | CASSLEGTSLQETQYF
TRBV7-9 | CASSPHRTGGGYGYTF
TRBV6-2/TRBV6-3 | CASSQTRTGIEKLFF
TRBV4-1 | CASSQNSGGQGNNQPQHF
TRBV27 | CASGRSDTQYF
TRBV7-9 | CASTLGGEQFF
TRBV19 | CASTPQGGGQPQHF
TRBV28 | CASSFSGTGNEKLFF
TRBV27 | CASSLQQGGGKLFF
TRBV3-1/TRBV3-2 | CASSPTIAGGGVDNEQFF
TRBV24-1 | CATRGGGAETQYF
TRBV28 | CASRGAGELFF
TRBV7-8 | CASSLGNRDYGYTF
TRBV9 | CASSVGSGTPAEGLFF
TRBV19 | CARPPDNEQFF
TRBV9 | CASSVDLAHEQFF
TRBV7-9 | CASSLGRGGADQPQHF
TRBV4-3 | CASSPSTTGINSPLHF
TRBV11-2 | CASSSLRDRAYEQYF
TRBV28 | CASSPNTGSRQPQHF
TRBV5-6 | CASSLLGVHNEQFF
TRBV28 | CASTPPGDTEAFF
TRBV20-1 | CSASLGVNSPLHF
TRBV9 | CASSSGQWQGTQYF
TRBV11-3 | CASSLNAGETQYF
TRBV9 | CASSVVASGYYNEQFF
TRBV19 | CASSNHRGEQYF
TRBV28 | CASSLAGLPFNEQFF
TRBV28 | CASSGGQGTYGYTF
TRBV7-9 | CASALAGAPNEQFF
TRBV4-3 | CASSQGQGSNYGYTF
TRBV11-2 | CASSSWGQLNTGELFF
TRBV28 | CASLNSGGMSTEAFF
TRBV5-1 | CASSLVAGLHQPQHF
TRBV6-5 | CASSPRGSYGYTF
TRBV5-6 | CASSPPRGGRSTDTQYF
TRBV11-1 | CASSFDRLAKNIQYF
TRBV19 | CASSIEDSTIYGYTF
TRBV27 | CASSLSRYNEQFF
TRBV19 | CASSFGASQPQHF
TRBV5-1 | CASSSGGANSGNTIYF
TRBV28 | CASSFTGAGSPLHF
TRBV20-1 | CSAIQETQYF